The present T cell receptor beta chain was sequenced within a study of blood T cell repertoires in COVID-19. About the study: Acute-phase and convalescent COVID-19 samples originated in the United States, Italy and Spain. T cells, B-cell-depleted T cells, or PBMCs supplied cDNA or gDNA.

How the authors handled the data: Amplification of reference gene primers was used by the study to estimate nucleated cell counts. This table comes from immunoSEQ multiplex PCR, and its TCRdb copy is limited to in-frame clones, with some not included. The V and J calls and clone size are taken from that table; D and trimming were inferred from the DNA. The repertoire has 100,000 to 120,000 clones, about 80% of them found once; the top ten carry 16%. Germline V gene lookup returns CDR1 SGDLS and CDR2 YYNGEE. J was trimmed by 2 bases and V by 4 bases; bases with no gene match: 9. The CDR3 is made up of 16 amino acids. On this clone: The same CDR3 also results from other DNA sequences found in this sample.

This receptor was identified in a woman older than 75 with active or convalescent COVID-19. The chain has TRBV9 and TRBJ2-7; 10 bases are shared with TRBD1. Source material: peripheral blood. The DNA for the CDR3 is TGTGCCAGCAGCCGGATCGGACAGGGGGGCACCTACGAGCAGTACTTC. It translates to CASSRIGQGGTYEQYF.